A selection of T cell receptor beta chains follows, all from one sample in a study of T cells in Graves' hyperthyroidism and ophthalmopathy. TCRdb passed the multiplex PCR reads through MiXCR, listing each CDR3 protein once. This sample has around 700,000 distinct CDR3 sequences, with around 40% found just once. Sequenced: blood. These receptor sequences come from a woman aged 40 to 50 with Graves' hyperthyroidism. Each CDR3 is given with its conserved first and last residue. The D gene is left open where the match is weak. Clone size is not always given. Where it is, it says once, few, many or a class for expanded clones.

j_call: TRBJ1-4; v_call: TRBV7-2; d_call: TRBD1; clone_size: .; cdr3_nt: TGCGCCAGCAGCCAAGATATAGGGACAGGATCTCAAAAACTGTTTTTT; cdr3_aa: CASSQDIGTGSQKLFF
j_call: TRBJ1-3; v_call: TRBV5-5; d_call: .; clone_size: many; cdr3_nt: TGTGCCAGCAGCTTGAAAAGCTCTGGAAACACCATATATTTT; cdr3_aa: CASSLKSSGNTIYF
j_call: TRBJ1-1; v_call: TRBV28; d_call: TRBD1; clone_size: .; cdr3_nt: TGTGCCAGCAGTTCACGGGACAGACAGAACACTGAAGCTTTCTTT; cdr3_aa: CASSSRDRQNTEAFF
j_call: TRBJ2-7; v_call: TRBV29-1; d_call: TRBD1; clone_size: many; cdr3_nt: TGCAGCGCCGGCGGGGACAGGGGCCATCCGGAGCAGTACTTC; cdr3_aa: CSAGGDRGHPEQYF
j_call: TRBJ2-7; v_call: TRBV2; d_call: .; clone_size: .; cdr3_nt: TGTGCCAGCAGTGGACAGGTCCCAAGCGAGCAGTACTTC; cdr3_aa: CASSGQVPSEQYF
j_call: TRBJ2-1; v_call: TRBV9; d_call: TRBD1; clone_size: .; cdr3_nt: TGTGCCAGCAGCGTATCCCAGGGGACAGGATACAATGAGCAGTTCTTC; cdr3_aa: CASSVSQGTGYNEQFF
j_call: TRBJ1-2; v_call: TRBV11-1; d_call: .; clone_size: .; cdr3_nt: TGTGCCAGCAGCTTTACCGACGGCGATGGCTACACCTTC; cdr3_aa: CASSFTDGDGYTF
j_call: TRBJ1-5; v_call: TRBV19; d_call: .; clone_size: .; cdr3_nt: TGTGCCAGTAGTAGCCAGGGCCCCTATAGCAATCAGCCCCAGCATTTT; cdr3_aa: CASSSQGPYSNQPQHF
j_call: TRBJ2-3; v_call: TRBV7-3; d_call: TRBD2; clone_size: .; cdr3_nt: TGTGCCAGCAGCCATAGCGGGAGGGGCACAGATACGCAGTATTTT; cdr3_aa: CASSHSGRGTDTQYF
j_call: TRBJ2-5; v_call: TRBV7-2; d_call: .; clone_size: many; cdr3_nt: TGTGCCAGCAGCTTATCGTCGCGGGGTCAGACCCAGTACTTC; cdr3_aa: CASSLSSRGQTQYF
j_call: TRBJ2-3; v_call: TRBV20-1; d_call: .; clone_size: .; cdr3_nt: TGCAGTGCTAGAGATCGGGGTAGCACAGATACGCAGTATTTT; cdr3_aa: CSARDRGSTDTQYF
j_call: TRBJ2-5; v_call: TRBV25-1; d_call: TRBD2; clone_size: once; cdr3_nt: TGTGCCAGCAGTTTAGTGCGGGAGGCTCAAGAGACCCAGTACTTC; cdr3_aa: CASSLVREAQETQYF
j_call: TRBJ2-7; v_call: TRBV19; d_call: .; clone_size: many; cdr3_nt: TGTGCCAGTAGTTTCGGGAGTTCTGTCGAGCAGTACTTC; cdr3_aa: CASSFGSSVEQYF
j_call: TRBJ1-1; v_call: TRBV5-1; d_call: .; clone_size: few; cdr3_nt: TGCGCCAGCAGCTTGGGGACAGAATTGAACACTGAAGCTTTCTTT; cdr3_aa: CASSLGTELNTEAFF
j_call: TRBJ1-1; v_call: TRBV7-2; d_call: .; clone_size: many; cdr3_nt: TGTGCCAGCAGCTTACCTCTCGGTCTTGAAGCTTTCTTT; cdr3_aa: CASSLPLGLEAFF
j_call: TRBJ2-7; v_call: TRBV11-2; d_call: TRBD2; clone_size: .; cdr3_nt: TGTGCCAGCAGCTGGGGGACTAGCGGGGTTTACGAGCAGTACTTC; cdr3_aa: CASSWGTSGVYEQYF
j_call: TRBJ1-2; v_call: TRBV7-2; d_call: .; clone_size: .; cdr3_nt: TGTGCCAGCAGCTTATACTGGGGTCAGGACTATGGCTACACCTTC; cdr3_aa: CASSLYWGQDYGYTF
j_call: TRBJ1-5; v_call: TRBV2; d_call: .; clone_size: many; cdr3_nt: TGTGCCAGCAGTGATGTGGCGGCGAGCAATCAGCCCCAGCATTTT; cdr3_aa: CASSDVAASNQPQHF
j_call: TRBJ1-2; v_call: TRBV19; d_call: .; clone_size: .; cdr3_nt: TGTGCCAGTAAAACCCCAGCGGGCACGGGTGGCTACACCTTC; cdr3_aa: CASKTPAGTGGYTF
j_call: TRBJ1-5; v_call: TRBV7-2; d_call: .; clone_size: .; cdr3_nt: TGCGCCAGCAGCCAAGAGGTTATGGGAGTGGGAAGCAATCAGCCCCAGCATTTT; cdr3_aa: CASSQEVMGVGSNQPQHF
j_call: TRBJ2-7; v_call: TRBV5-1; d_call: .; clone_size: .; cdr3_nt: TGCGCCAGCAGCTTGGCCCCGGACAGGCGGGGGGTCGAGCAGTACTTC; cdr3_aa: CASSLAPDRRGVEQYF
j_call: TRBJ1-4; v_call: TRBV15; d_call: .; clone_size: many; cdr3_nt: TGTGCCACCAGCAGAGATAGCCCGGGTGAAAAACTGTTTTTT; cdr3_aa: CATSRDSPGEKLFF
j_call: TRBJ1-5; v_call: TRBV6-6; d_call: TRBD1; clone_size: few; cdr3_nt: TGTGCCAGCACCGGGACAGGGGGCTTGAGCAATCAGCCCCAGCATTTT; cdr3_aa: CASTGTGGLSNQPQHF
j_call: TRBJ1-2; v_call: TRBV12-3/TRBV12-4; d_call: .; clone_size: many; cdr3_nt: TGTGCCAGCAGTTTAGCCCGGGTCCACTATGGCTACACCTTC; cdr3_aa: CASSLARVHYGYTF
j_call: TRBJ2-3; v_call: TRBV19; d_call: .; clone_size: .; cdr3_nt: TGTGCCAGTAGTATGGGGCACCGCACAGATACGCAGTATTTT; cdr3_aa: CASSMGHRTDTQYF
j_call: TRBJ2-5; v_call: TRBV5-4; d_call: .; clone_size: many; cdr3_nt: TGTGCCAGCAGCCCCTCCCAGAGCAGGCCCCCACAAGAGACCCAGTACTTC; cdr3_aa: CASSPSQSRPPQETQYF
j_call: TRBJ1-5; v_call: TRBV19; d_call: .; clone_size: many; cdr3_nt: TGTGCCAGTAGTATAGATCTGCCATTACAGCCCCAGCATTTT; cdr3_aa: CASSIDLPLQPQHF
j_call: TRBJ1-5; v_call: TRBV19; d_call: TRBD1; clone_size: .; cdr3_nt: TGTGCCAGTAGTAAGGGTGCGGACAGGGGTTTTAGCAATCAGCCCCAGCATTTT; cdr3_aa: CASSKGADRGFSNQPQHF
j_call: TRBJ1-1; v_call: TRBV6-5; d_call: .; clone_size: .; cdr3_nt: TGTGCCATCAGTTACGGAACGGTGGGGGAAGCTTTCTTT; cdr3_aa: CAISYGTVGEAFF
j_call: TRBJ1-3; v_call: TRBV11-2; d_call: .; clone_size: few; cdr3_nt: TGTGCCAGCAGGCGGGCGGACACCATATATTTT; cdr3_aa: CASRRADTIYF
j_call: TRBJ2-7; v_call: TRBV7-2; d_call: .; clone_size: many; cdr3_nt: TGTGCCAGCAGCTTAGCGCTACTTGCCGAGCAGTACTTC; cdr3_aa: CASSLALLAEQYF
j_call: TRBJ2-7; v_call: TRBV7-2; d_call: .; clone_size: many; cdr3_nt: TGTGCCAGCAGCCCCCGGGGGCCAGGGGTAGCGAACGAGCAGTACTTC; cdr3_aa: CASSPRGPGVANEQYF
j_call: TRBJ1-3; v_call: TRBV12-3/TRBV12-4; d_call: .; clone_size: many; cdr3_nt: TGTGCCAGCAGTTTACAGTCAAGCTCTGGAAACACCATATATTTT; cdr3_aa: CASSLQSSSGNTIYF
j_call: TRBJ2-7; v_call: TRBV4-3; d_call: .; clone_size: few; cdr3_nt: TGCGCCAGCAGCCAAGATTTGGTTGAGCAGTACTTC; cdr3_aa: CASSQDLVEQYF
j_call: TRBJ2-5; v_call: TRBV28; d_call: .; clone_size: .; cdr3_nt: TGTGCCAGCAGCTACCCCGCGGGGGCAGAGACCCAGTACTTC; cdr3_aa: CASSYPAGAETQYF
j_call: TRBJ2-3; v_call: TRBV7-2; d_call: .; clone_size: few; cdr3_nt: TGTGCCAGCAGCTTAGTCCGCTATACGCAGTATTTT; cdr3_aa: CASSLVRYTQYF
j_call: TRBJ2-7; v_call: TRBV24-1; d_call: TRBD1; clone_size: many; cdr3_nt: TGTGCCACCAGTGACACCGACAGGGGAGTCGAGCAGTACTTC; cdr3_aa: CATSDTDRGVEQYF
j_call: TRBJ2-5; v_call: TRBV28; d_call: .; clone_size: few; cdr3_nt: TGTGCCAGTCGAACAGATCCGCAAGAGACCCAGTACTTC; cdr3_aa: CASRTDPQETQYF
j_call: TRBJ2-1; v_call: TRBV12-3/TRBV12-4; d_call: TRBD2; clone_size: .; cdr3_nt: TGTGCCAGCAGTTTAGATGGACTAGCGGCGGTGCCGCAGTTCTTC; cdr3_aa: CASSLDGLAAVPQFF
j_call: TRBJ2-2; v_call: TRBV11-2; d_call: TRBD1; clone_size: .; cdr3_nt: TGTGCCAGCAGCCAAGGGACAGCGAACACCGGGGAGCTGTTTTTT; cdr3_aa: CASSQGTANTGELFF
j_call: TRBJ2-7; v_call: TRBV2; d_call: TRBD1; clone_size: .; cdr3_nt: TGTGCCAGCAGTGAAAGGGGACAGGGGGCGGGCGAGCAGTACTTC; cdr3_aa: CASSERGQGAGEQYF
j_call: TRBJ1-5; v_call: TRBV7-2; d_call: .; clone_size: many; cdr3_nt: TGTGCCAGCAGCAGTTCGGCTAATCAGCCCCAGCATTTT; cdr3_aa: CASSSSANQPQHF
j_call: TRBJ1-1; v_call: TRBV7-9; d_call: TRBD1; clone_size: .; cdr3_nt: TGCGCCAGCAGCTCGCCGGGACAGGGAGGGACTGAAGCTTTCTTT; cdr3_aa: CASSSPGQGGTEAFF
j_call: TRBJ1-5; v_call: TRBV7-2; d_call: .; clone_size: few; cdr3_nt: TGTGCCAGCAGCTTAGCGCGGGGTAGCAATCAGCCCCAGCATTTT; cdr3_aa: CASSLARGSNQPQHF
j_call: TRBJ1-1; v_call: TRBV19; d_call: .; clone_size: many; cdr3_nt: TGTGCCAGTAGTATAAACAGGGAAAACACTGAAGCTTTCTTT; cdr3_aa: CASSINRENTEAFF
j_call: TRBJ2-2; v_call: TRBV6-6; d_call: TRBD2; clone_size: .; cdr3_nt: TGTGCCAGCATTGTGACTAGCGGGCCCGGCGCCGGGGAGCTGTTTTTT; cdr3_aa: CASIVTSGPGAGELFF
j_call: TRBJ1-3; v_call: TRBV20-1; d_call: .; clone_size: .; cdr3_nt: TGCAGTGCTAGCCCTAACTCTGGAAACACCATATATTTT; cdr3_aa: CSASPNSGNTIYF
j_call: TRBJ1-3; v_call: TRBV6-4; d_call: .; clone_size: once; cdr3_nt: TGTGCCAGCAGCCCTAGGCTTCGCCCTGGAAACACCATATATTTT; cdr3_aa: CASSPRLRPGNTIYF
j_call: TRBJ1-2; v_call: TRBV9; d_call: .; clone_size: many; cdr3_nt: TGTGCCAGCAGCGTAGGGGTTAAGAATGTCTACACCTTC; cdr3_aa: CASSVGVKNVYTF
j_call: TRBJ2-5; v_call: TRBV11-2; d_call: .; clone_size: few; cdr3_nt: TGTGCCAGCAGCTTAGATAAGGGGCCTGGGGAGACCCAGTACTTC; cdr3_aa: CASSLDKGPGETQYF
j_call: TRBJ1-2; v_call: TRBV7-9; d_call: TRBD1; clone_size: .; cdr3_nt: TGTGCCAGCAGCTTAGTCGGGCAGGGGGCGAGTGGCTACACCTTC; cdr3_aa: CASSLVGQGASGYTF
j_call: TRBJ2-5; v_call: TRBV10-3; d_call: TRBD2; clone_size: .; cdr3_nt: TGTGCCATCAGTGAAGGGCTAGCGGGAGGAGTGAAGGGAGGAGAGACCCAGTACTTC; cdr3_aa: CAISEGLAGGVKGGETQYF
j_call: TRBJ2-6; v_call: TRBV6-5; d_call: .; clone_size: many; cdr3_nt: TGTGCCAGCAGTTACTCTTGGCGCTCTGGGGCCAACGTCCTGACTTTC; cdr3_aa: CASSYSWRSGANVLTF
j_call: TRBJ1-1; v_call: TRBV19; d_call: .; clone_size: .; cdr3_nt: TGTGCCAGTAGTATTACAGGGCGCAGGTACACTGAAGCTTTCTTT; cdr3_aa: CASSITGRRYTEAFF
j_call: TRBJ1-1; v_call: TRBV15; d_call: .; clone_size: many; cdr3_nt: TGTGCCACCAGCAGAGATATGAATCCCCAAGCTTTCTTT; cdr3_aa: CATSRDMNPQAFF
j_call: TRBJ2-2; v_call: TRBV24-1; d_call: TRBD1; clone_size: many; cdr3_nt: TGTGCCATCCCCGGGACAGCGAACACCGGGGAGCTGTTTTTT; cdr3_aa: CAIPGTANTGELFF
j_call: TRBJ2-5; v_call: TRBV9; d_call: TRBD1; clone_size: .; cdr3_nt: TGTGCCAGCAGCCTCGGTGGGGGACAGGGGGAAGAGACCCAGTACTTC; cdr3_aa: CASSLGGGQGEETQYF